Listed below are T cell receptor beta chains from one sample, sequenced in a study of cytomegalovirus exposure and HLA in healthy donors. Generated by immunoSEQ multiplex PCR, the TCRdb table keeps only in-frame clones and is missing some. This sample has roughly 100,000 clones; 65% to 75% occur once, and the top ten carry less than 3%. Sequenced input: PBMCs. Source of these receptors: a female donor in good health and CMV-seronegative. Each CDR3 is given with its conserved first and last residue. Fields, in order: J gene, V gene, clone size, D gene, CDR3 DNA, CDR3 protein. A D gene is named only where the DNA matches it firmly. Rows give clone size only sometimes, using once, few, many, or a class for an expanded clone.

TRBJ2-7 TRBV25-1 NA NA TGTGCCAGCAGTGCTAAGGAGGGTTACGAGCAGTACTTC CASSAKEGYEQYF
TRBJ2-3 TRBV5-4 NA TRBD2 TGTGCCAGCAGGTCACAGATGACTAGCGGTGGAGATACGCAGTATTTT CASRSQMTSGGDTQYF
TRBJ2-7 TRBV10-3 once TRBD2 TGTGCCTGTCGGGGGGGATCCCACTACGAGCAGTACTTC CACRGGSHYEQYF
TRBJ2-5 TRBV27 NA TRBD1 TGTGCCAGCAGTCCATGGACAGGAGGGACAGGAGAGACCCAGTACTTC CASSPWTGGTGETQYF
TRBJ2-7 TRBV27 NA NA TGTGCCAGCAGTTTAATTGGAGAGTTGCAGTACTTC CASSLIGELQYF
TRBJ2-1 TRBV2 NA TRBD1 TGTGCCAGCAGCGACAGGGGAGTCTACAATGAGCAGTTCTTC CASSDRGVYNEQFF
TRBJ2-3 TRBV11-3 NA NA TGTGCCAGCAGCTTAGTTAGCGCCACAGATACGCAGTATTTT CASSLVSATDTQYF
TRBJ1-2 TRBV28 NA NA TGTACCAGCCATTCGACCAAGGGGCGAGGTGGCTACACCTTC CTSHSTKGRGGYTF
TRBJ2-7 TRBV7-2 NA TRBD2 TGTGCCAGCGCCGAGGCTAGCGGGGGTATTTACGAGCAGTACTTC CASAEASGGIYEQYF
TRBJ2-1 TRBV19 few NA TGCCCCGGGTCGTGGGACAAACCGCCTAATGAGCAGTTCTTC CPGSWDKPPNEQFF
TRBJ2-7 TRBV2 NA TRBD2 TGTGCCAGCAGCTCACGTTCGGGACTAGCGAGCTACGAGCAGTACTTC CASSSRSGLASYEQYF
TRBJ2-5 TRBV5-1 NA TRBD2 TGCGCCAGCAGCCGTAAGCGGGGGTACCAAGAGACCCAGTACTTC CASSRKRGYQETQYF
TRBJ2-3 TRBV2 NA TRBD2 TGTGCCAGCAGTGGCCTTTCGGCTGGGACTAGCTGGGGGTCGGAGACGCAGTATTTT CASSGLSAGTSWGSETQYF
TRBJ2-1 TRBV27 NA NA TGTGCCAGCAGTTTATTTGACAGCTCCTACAATGAGCAGTTCTTC CASSLFDSSYNEQFF
TRBJ2-7 TRBV4-1 NA TRBD1 TGCGCCAGCAGCCTCCGGACAGGGGTCTACGAGCAGTACTTC CASSLRTGVYEQYF
TRBJ2-7 TRBV4-3 NA TRBD2 TGCGCCAGCAGCCAAGACGTAACTAGCGGGAGGTGGCAGTACTTC CASSQDVTSGRWQYF
TRBJ2-4 TRBV11-2 NA NA TGTGCCAGCAGCTCCCCCTTCCAGGGTTTAGCCAAAAACATTCAGTACTTC CASSSPFQGLAKNIQYF
TRBJ2-1 TRBV6-5 NA TRBD2 TGTGCCAGCAGTTATTATAGCGGGAGAACTTACAATGAGCAGTTCTTC CASSYYSGRTYNEQFF
TRBJ1-5 TRBV7-9 once TRBD1 TGTGCCAGCAGCTCCACCTCGACAGGGTTCGGCAATCAGCCCCAGCATTTT CASSSTSTGFGNQPQHF
TRBJ2-7 TRBV5-5 many TRBD2 TGTGCCAGCAGCGAACGCGGGGGTTCCTACGAGCAGTACTTC CASSERGGSYEQYF
TRBJ2-7 TRBV29-1 NA NA TGCAGCGCTCAGACACGTCCCTACGAGCAGTACTTC CSAQTRPYEQYF
TRBJ2-7 TRBV9 few TRBD2 TGTGCCAGCAGCGTAGGTGCGGGAGGGGCCTACGAGCAGTACTTC CASSVGAGGAYEQYF
TRBJ2-7 TRBV7-3 NA TRBD2 TGTGCCAGCAGCACTAGCGGGGGCTACGAGCAGTACTTC CASSTSGGYEQYF
TRBJ2-1 TRBV9 NA TRBD2 TGTGCCAGCAGCGTAGGGAAACTAGCGGGAGCCTTCAATGAGCAGTTCTTC CASSVGKLAGAFNEQFF